This TCR beta chain was found in a study of identical twins. CDR1 and CDR2 from the germline V gene are MNHEY and SVGAGI. The CDR3 is 16 amino acids. V shed 2 bases and J shed 6 bases, with 14 bases lying between them. Template switching (which added a universal primer site) was used, and cDNA carried unique molecular identifiers. TCRdb processed the 5' RACE reads anew with MiXCR; each CDR3 protein has one entry. The data contain 750,000 to 950,000 distinct CDR3 sequences, 12% of them singletons. This clonotype appeared a few times. Its target is unknown. Study results and limitations: In zero-insertion analyses, partial confounding could arise from invariant MAIT and iNKT cells. Insertions were fewer in abundant cord blood beta clonotypes, whereas memory repertoires showed none of this pattern.

This sample also appeared in a second study, on yellow fever vaccine responses in identical twins. This second study notes: Convergence reportedly seemed to mark part of the twins' vaccine T cell response, with personalization marking the rest.

Sequencing used PBMCs. This chain joins TRBV6-5 and TRBJ1-6; no definite D call. This TCR was recovered from a woman younger than 30 in good health. DNA of the CDR3: TGTGCCAGCAGTTACCTTCAGACTGGCGGTAATTCACCCCTCCACTTT. Its protein is CASSYLQTGGNSPLHF.